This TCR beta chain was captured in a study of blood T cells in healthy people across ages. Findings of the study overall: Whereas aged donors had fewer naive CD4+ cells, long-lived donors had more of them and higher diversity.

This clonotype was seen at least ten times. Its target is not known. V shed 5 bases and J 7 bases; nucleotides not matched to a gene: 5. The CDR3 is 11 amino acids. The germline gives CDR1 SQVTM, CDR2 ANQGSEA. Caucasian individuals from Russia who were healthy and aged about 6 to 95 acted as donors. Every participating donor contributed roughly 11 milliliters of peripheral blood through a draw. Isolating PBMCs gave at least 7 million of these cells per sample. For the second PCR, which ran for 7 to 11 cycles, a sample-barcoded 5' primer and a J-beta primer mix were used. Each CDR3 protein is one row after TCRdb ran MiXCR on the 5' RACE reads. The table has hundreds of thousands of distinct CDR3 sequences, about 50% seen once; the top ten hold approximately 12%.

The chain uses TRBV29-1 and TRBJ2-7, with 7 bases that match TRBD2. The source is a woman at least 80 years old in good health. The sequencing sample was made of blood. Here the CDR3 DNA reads TGCAGCGTTCCCATCGGGAGGGAGCAGTACTTC. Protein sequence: CSVPIGREQYF.